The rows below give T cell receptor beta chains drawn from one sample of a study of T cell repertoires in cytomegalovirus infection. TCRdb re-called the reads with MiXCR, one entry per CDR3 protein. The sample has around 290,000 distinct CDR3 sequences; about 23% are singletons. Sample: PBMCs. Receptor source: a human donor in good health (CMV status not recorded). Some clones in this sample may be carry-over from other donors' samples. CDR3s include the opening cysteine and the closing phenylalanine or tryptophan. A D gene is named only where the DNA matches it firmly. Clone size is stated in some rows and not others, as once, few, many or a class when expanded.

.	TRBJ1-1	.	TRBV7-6	TGTGCTAGCAGACCCATCGGGGGAGGAAGAACTGAAGCTTTCTTT	CASRPIGGGRTEAFF
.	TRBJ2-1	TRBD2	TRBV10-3	TGTGCCATCAGTGAGTCCCTAGCGGGAGGAAGTAGCAATGAGCAGTTCTTC	CAISESLAGGSSNEQFF
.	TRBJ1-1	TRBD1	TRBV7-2	TGTGCCAGCAGCCCAGGGACAGGGGTGGGGACTGAAGCTTTCTTT	CASSPGTGVGTEAFF
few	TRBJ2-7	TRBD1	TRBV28	TGTGCCAGCAGTCACGAGACAGGGAAGTACTTC	CASSHETGKYF
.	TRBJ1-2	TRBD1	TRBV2	TGTGCCAGCAGTAGGGACAGCTCTGTCTATGGCTACACCTTC	CASSRDSSVYGYTF
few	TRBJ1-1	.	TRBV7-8	TGTGCCAGCAGCTTAGTCTCCGGCGGGAACACTGAAGCTTTCTTT	CASSLVSGGNTEAFF
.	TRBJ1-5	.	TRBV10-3	TGTGCCATCAGTGAGGGGCTGAACAATCAGCCCCAGCATTTT	CAISEGLNNQPQHF
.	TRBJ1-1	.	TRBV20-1	TGCAGTGCTAGACCGGACAAGAACACTGAAGCTTTCTTT	CSARPDKNTEAFF
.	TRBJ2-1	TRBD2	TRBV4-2	TGTGCCAGCAGTCTCGCTAGCGGGGGGGGATCGTACAATGAGCAGTTCTTC	CASSLASGGGSYNEQFF
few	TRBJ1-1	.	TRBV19	TGTGCCAGTAGTATACCTCCCCAGCTTATGAACACTGAAGCTTTCTTT	CASSIPPQLMNTEAFF
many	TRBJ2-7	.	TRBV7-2	TGTGCCAGCAGCTTAAACAGTGGCGGCGAGCAGTACTTC	CASSLNSGGEQYF
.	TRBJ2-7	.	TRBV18	TGTGCCAGCTCACCACGCGGGACAGCCTACGAGCAGTACTTC	CASSPRGTAYEQYF
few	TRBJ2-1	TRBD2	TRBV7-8	TGTGCCAGCAGCAACGGACTAGCGGGAGTAATTGGCAATGAGCAGTTCTTC	CASSNGLAGVIGNEQFF
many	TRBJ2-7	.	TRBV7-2	TGTGCCAGCAGCAAAAGTGGGTTTGGATCCTACGAGCAGTACTTC	CASSKSGFGSYEQYF
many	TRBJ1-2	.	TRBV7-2	TGTGCCAGCAGCCCAGGGGCAGGGGTGACCTATGGCTACACCTTC	CASSPGAGVTYGYTF